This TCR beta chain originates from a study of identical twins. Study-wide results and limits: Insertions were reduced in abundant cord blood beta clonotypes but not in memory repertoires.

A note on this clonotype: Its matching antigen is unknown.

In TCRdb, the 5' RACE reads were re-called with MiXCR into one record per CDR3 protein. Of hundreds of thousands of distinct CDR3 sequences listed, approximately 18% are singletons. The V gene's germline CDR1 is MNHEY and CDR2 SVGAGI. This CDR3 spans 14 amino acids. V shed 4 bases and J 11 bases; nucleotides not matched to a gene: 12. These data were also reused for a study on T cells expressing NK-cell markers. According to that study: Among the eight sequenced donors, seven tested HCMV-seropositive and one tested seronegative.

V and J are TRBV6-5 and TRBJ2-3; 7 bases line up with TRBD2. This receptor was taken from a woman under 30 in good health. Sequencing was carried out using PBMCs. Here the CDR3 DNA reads TGTGCCAGCAGTTTGGAGTGGGAGGGCCAGGTGCAGTATTTT. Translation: CASSLEWEGQVQYF.